This is a list of T cell receptor beta chains from one sample in a study of molecular identifiers for immune sequencing clone quantification. TCRdb passed the PCR reads through MiXCR, listing each CDR3 protein once. The table has some 320,000 distinct CDR3 sequences, roughly a quarter seen once; the top ten hold about 0.71%. The sample was naive CD8+ T cells from blood, with Jurkat cell RNA spiked in. Source of these receptors: a human donor in good health. Some libraries in this study had Jurkat cell RNA spiked in. Both conserved end residues are part of each CDR3. A D gene is named only where the DNA matches it firmly. Expanded clones get a size class; other rows say once, few or many, or leave the size out.

NA,TRBJ1-5,many,TRBV27,CASSFLGGNQPQHF,TGTGCCAGCAGTTTCTTAGGAGGCAATCAGCCCCAGCATTTT
TRBD1,TRBJ2-3,NA,TRBV7-9,CASSSRGYRGITSTDTQYF,TGTGCCAGCAGCTCGCGAGGATACAGGGGAATAACTAGCACAGATACGCAGTATTTT
NA,TRBJ2-2,many,TRBV28,CASSLEGSGELFF,TGTGCCAGCAGCTTGGAAGGGTCCGGGGAGCTGTTTTTT
NA,TRBJ1-6,NA,TRBV7-9,CASSSHKGSPLHF,TGTGCCAGCAGCTCACACAAGGGGTCACCCCTCCACTTT
TRBD1,TRBJ1-4,NA,TRBV5-1,CASSLAGQGFEKLFF,TGCGCCAGCAGCTTGGCCGGACAGGGTTTTGAAAAACTGTTTTTT
NA,TRBJ2-3,many,TRBV28,CASSPRLGADTQYF,TGTGCCAGCAGTCCCCGACTAGGCGCAGATACGCAGTATTTT
NA,TRBJ2-7,few,TRBV29-1,CSYRDITYEQYF,TGCAGCTACCGGGACATTACTTACGAGCAGTACTTC
NA,TRBJ2-3,few,TRBV12-5,CASGSSPSVLNTDTQYF,TGTGCTAGTGGTTCCTCCCCCTCGGTTCTGAACACAGATACGCAGTATTTT
TRBD2,TRBJ2-1,few,TRBV7-9,CASSFTSGLHPSSYNEQFF,TGTGCCAGCAGCTTCACTAGCGGCCTCCATCCCAGCTCCTACAATGAGCAGTTCTTC
NA,TRBJ2-1,few,TRBV4-3,CASSQDAGIEQFF,TGCGCCAGCAGCCAAGATGCCGGGATTGAGCAGTTCTTC
NA,TRBJ1-5,few,TRBV7-9,CASSSSTTPNQPQHF,TGTGCCAGCAGCTCCTCCACTACACCCAATCAGCCCCAGCATTTT
NA,TRBJ1-4,few,TRBV27,CASSLGTGRGKLFF,TGTGCCAGCAGTTTAGGGACGGGGCGAGGAAAACTGTTTTTT
NA,TRBJ1-5,NA,TRBV28,CASSLQAGTQPQHF,TGTGCCAGCAGTTTACAGGCAGGGACTCAGCCCCAGCATTTT
TRBD1,TRBJ2-5,NA,TRBV12-3/TRBV12-4,CASSLVAGGQGAGEEGTQYF,TGTGCCAGCAGTTTAGTTGCAGGTGGACAGGGGGCAGGAGAAGAGGGGACCCAGTACTTC
TRBD1,TRBJ1-1,once,TRBV2,CASAHQGAGTEAFF,TGTGCCAGCGCCCATCAGGGGGCCGGGACTGAAGCTTTCTTT
NA,TRBJ1-2,many,TRBV29-1,CSVEDLNSNYGYTF,TGCAGCGTTGAAGATCTAAACAGTAACTATGGCTACACCTTC
TRBD1,TRBJ2-3,many,TRBV29-1,CSVDYGTGDTDTQYF,TGCAGCGTTGATTATGGGACAGGGGACACAGATACGCAGTATTTT
NA,TRBJ2-3,many,TRBV20-1,CSAPDILGGTDTQYF,TGCAGTGCCCCGGACATCCTGGGTGGCACAGATACGCAGTATTTT
TRBD2,TRBJ2-2,few,TRBV15,CATSSTSGSRAGELFF,TGTGCCACCAGCAGCACTAGCGGGAGTCGCGCCGGGGAGCTGTTTTTT
NA,TRBJ1-1,few,TRBV7-9,CASSAENTEALF,TGTGCCAGCAGCGCGGAGAACACTGAAGCTCTCTTT
TRBD2,TRBJ2-7,many,TRBV13,CASSPVSSGSYEQYF,TGTGCCAGCAGCCCGGTGTCTAGCGGGAGCTACGAGCAGTACTTC
NA,TRBJ2-5,many,TRBV29-1,CSVEGPETQYF,TGCAGCGTTGAAGGCCCAGAGACCCAGTACTTC
TRBD1,TRBJ1-5,NA,TRBV27,CASSNRGFNQPQHF,TGTGCCAGCAGTAACAGGGGGTTCAATCAGCCCCAGCATTTT
TRBD2,TRBJ2-5,NA,TRBV4-1,CASCQDSGQETQYF,TGCGCCAGCTGCCAAGATAGCGGGCAAGAGACCCAGTACTTC
NA,TRBJ2-7,NA,TRBV20-1,CSARRAYEQYF,TGCAGTGCTCGCAGGGCCTACGAGCAGTACTTC
TRBD2,TRBJ2-2,few,TRBV12-3/TRBV12-4,CASRDYSGRSGELFF,TGTGCCAGCAGGGACTATAGCGGGAGAAGCGGGGAGCTGTTTTTT
NA,TRBJ1-5,NA,TRBV19,CASSIGGRGFLQPQHF,TGTGCCAGTAGTATTGGGGGCAGGGGTTTTCTCCAGCCCCAGCATTTT
NA,TRBJ2-3,NA,TRBV19,CASSPRGATTDSQYF,TGTGCCAGTAGCCCGAGGGGGGCGACCACAGATTCGCAGTATTTT
TRBD1,TRBJ1-2,NA,TRBV30,CAWTGGYGYTF,TGTGCCTGGACAGGGGGCTATGGCTACACCTTC
NA,TRBJ2-7,NA,TRBV27,CASSLITGRYF,TGTGCCAGCAGTTTAATCACAGGGAGGTACTTC
TRBD2,TRBJ2-5,few,TRBV10-3,CAITPSGGTETQYF,TGTGCCATCACCCCTAGCGGGGGGACAGAGACCCAGTACTTC
NA,TRBJ2-7,many,TRBV20-1,CSARGPSVEYF,TGCAGTGCTAGAGGGCCCTCCGTGGAGTACTTC
TRBD2,TRBJ2-3,NA,TRBV19,CASEGRGGTDTQYF,TGTGCCAGCGAGGGGCGGGGGGGCACAGATACGCAGTATTTT
NA,TRBJ1-1,few,TRBV6-2/TRBV6-3,CAGSSGTEAFF,TGTGCGGGGTCAAGTGGCACTGAAGCTTTCTTT
TRBD1,TRBJ2-3,NA,TRBV4-3,CASSQHRDRVADTQYF,TGCGCCAGCAGCCAACACAGGGACAGGGTTGCAGATACGCAGTATTTT
NA,TRBJ1-1,NA,TRBV4-3,CASSQGRVNTEAFF,TGCGCCAGCAGCCAAGGTCGAGTCAACACTGAAGCTTTCTTT
TRBD2,TRBJ2-1,many,TRBV7-6,CASSLAPSGARSYNEQFF,TGTGCCAGCAGCTTAGCACCTAGCGGGGCGCGCTCCTACAATGAGCAGTTCTTC
NA,TRBJ2-3,NA,TRBV6-5,CASSYAPGLHTDTQYF,TGTGCCAGCAGTTACGCCCCGGGACTGCACACAGATACGCAGTATTTT